This T cell receptor (beta chain) comes out of a study of blood T cell repertoires in COVID-19. Using immunoSEQ multiplex PCR, the repertoire was profiled, and TCRdb retains in-frame clones only, with some absent. The sample includes just over 650,000 clones, 85% to 90% of them seen just once. Germline V gives CDR1 KGHSH, CDR2 LQKENI. V lost 2 bases to trimming and J lost 2 bases, with 9 bases between them. The CDR3 has 14 residues. The TCR sequence derives from a woman between 18 and 30 years old with acute or convalescent COVID-19. The rearrangement links TRBV18 to TRBJ2-5, with unresolved D. Sequencing used peripheral blood. The CDR3 region is CASSPLPRQETQYF. The CDR3 DNA follows: TGTGCCAGCTCACCATTGCCCAGACAAGAGACCCAGTACTTC.